This T cell receptor (beta chain) was sequenced in a study of CD8 T cells in Susac syndrome. Findings of the study overall: In total CD8+ repertoires, about 15 Susac-specific public clones were detected, and CD8+ TEMRA repertoires contained four to six.

Notes on this clonotype: Its antigen remains unknown.

Looked up from germline, CDR1 is MNHEY and CDR2 is SVGEGT. This CDR3 has 14 amino acids. Trimming left V 5 bases short and J 1 base short, with 12 bases between. Random hexamers were used to reverse transcribe the RNA input (about 0.45 to 1 ug). TCRdb redid the calling of the immunoSEQ multiplex PCR reads with MiXCR, one entry per CDR3 protein. The data hold 50,000 to 55,000 distinct CDR3 sequences, with approximately 95% observed a single time. V gene TRBV6-2 or TRBV6-3 combines with J gene TRBJ2-7; no clear D. The clonotype was recovered from a human donor with Susac syndrome. Sequences were obtained from CD8+ T cells from PBMCs. CDR3 nucleotides: TGTGCCAGCAGTCGACTTATGAATTCCTACGAGCAGTACTTC. Protein sequence: CASSRLMNSYEQYF.